Listed below are T cell receptor beta chains from one sample, sequenced in a study of shared clonotypes between healthy human individuals. Generated by immunoSEQ multiplex PCR, the TCRdb table keeps only in-frame clones and is missing some. This sample has 950,000 to 1,100,000 clones, with about 80% found just once. Specimen: memory CD4+ T cells sorted from blood. The receptors stem from a man younger than 35 in good health. Each CDR3 is given with its conserved first and last residue. D genes are given only for firm matches. A row's size may be missing; if present it is once, few, many or a size class.

d_gene	v_gene	abundance	j_gene	CDR3nt	CDR3aa
NA	TRBV5-1	once	TRBJ1-1	TGCGCCAGCAGCCCTCAGGGGAACACTGAAGCTTTCTTT	CASSPQGNTEAFF
TRBD1	TRBV19	NA	TRBJ1-2	TGTGCCAGTAGTATAACAGGGGGTTCCTATGGCTACACCTTC	CASSITGGSYGYTF
NA	TRBV7-2	NA	TRBJ2-1	TGTGCCAGCAGCTTAGGGAGGGGGTTTAACAATGAGCAGTTCTTC	CASSLGRGFNNEQFF
NA	TRBV5-1	NA	TRBJ2-6	TGCGCCAGCAGCTTGGCCCTACAGGGAGGTTCTGGGGCCAACGTCCTGACTTTC	CASSLALQGGSGANVLTF
TRBD1	TRBV19	once	TRBJ1-2	TGTGCCAGTACTTGGACAGGGATCTATGGCTACACCTTC	CASTWTGIYGYTF
NA	TRBV29-1	NA	TRBJ2-1	TGCAGCGTTGATGGCAGGGCGCTCAATGAGCAGTTCTTC	CSVDGRALNEQFF
NA	TRBV19	NA	TRBJ1-1	TGTGCCAGTAAAGGACGAGAGTTCGCATTAGGAGCTTTCTTT	CASKGREFALGAFF
NA	TRBV9	few	TRBJ1-2	TGTGCCAGCAGCGTAGGTCCCCCAATGAAAGACATTTTATATGGCTACACCTTC	CASSVGPPMKDILYGYTF
TRBD2	TRBV27	NA	TRBJ2-7	TGTGCCAGCAGTCGACTAGCGGGGGGGCCGAGCGAGCAGTACTTC	CASSRLAGGPSEQYF
NA	TRBV21-1	NA	TRBJ2-7	TGTGCCAGCAGCAAAGGGGCCAGGGGTTACGAGCAGTACTTC	CASSKGARGYEQYF
NA	TRBV5-1	NA	TRBJ2-7	TGCGCCAGCAGCTTGGATGGGGGACACTCCTACGAGCAGTACTTC	CASSLDGGHSYEQYF
TRBD1	TRBV18	NA	TRBJ1-1	TGTGCCAGCTCTGGTGGGGGGGACAGGACTGAAGCTTTCTTT	CASSGGGDRTEAFF
NA	TRBV7-2	NA	TRBJ1-5	TGTGCCAGCAAGCTTACTACGTGGGGCAATCAGCCCCAGCATTTT	CASKLTTWGNQPQHF
TRBD2	TRBV7-9	NA	TRBJ2-1	TGTGCCAGCAGCTCGGGAAGGACTAGCGGGAGGGCCGCCCACAATGAGCAGTTCTTC	CASSSGRTSGRAAHNEQFF
NA	TRBV12-2	NA	TRBJ2-2	TGTGCAAGTCGCTTAGGTATGTTGAATGGGACCGGGGAGCTGTTTTTT	CASRLGMLNGTGELFF
TRBD1	TRBV5-1	NA	TRBJ2-7	TGCGCCAGCAAAGAGGGACAGGGGATGTACGAGCAGTACTTC	CASKEGQGMYEQYF
TRBD1	TRBV10-3	NA	TRBJ2-1	TGTGCCATCACCGAGACAGGGAAGGGCAATGAGCAGTTCTTC	CAITETGKGNEQFF
NA	TRBV5-1	NA	TRBJ1-1	TGCGCCAGCAGCTTGGAGTCAGGTCTGAACACTGAAGCTTTCTTT	CASSLESGLNTEAFF
TRBD1	TRBV2	many	TRBJ2-7	TGTGCCAGCCAGACCAGGACAGGGGGCAGCTACGAGCAGTACTTC	CASQTRTGGSYEQYF
TRBD2	TRBV6-5	NA	TRBJ2-3	TGTGCCAGCACAATAAAAGCGGGAGGATGGGAGTATTTT	CASTIKAGGWEYF
NA	TRBV4-1	NA	TRBJ1-5	TGCGCCAGCAGCCAAGGGGGCTCAAGCAATCAGCCCCAGCATTTT	CASSQGGSSNQPQHF
NA	TRBV6-1	NA	TRBJ2-5	TGTGCCAGCAGTGAACAGGGGGCGGGGGTCGAGACCCAGTACTTC	CASSEQGAGVETQYF
NA	TRBV4-3	NA	TRBJ1-6	TGCGCCAGCAGCCCATCCGGGACTCAGAATTCACCCCTCCACTTT	CASSPSGTQNSPLHF
TRBD1	TRBV5-5	NA	TRBJ2-5	TGTGCCAGCAGCTTGAACAGGGGACAAGAGACCCAGTACTTC	CASSLNRGQETQYF
TRBD2	TRBV5-1	NA	TRBJ2-1	TGCGCCAGCAGCTTGGGGCCCAGCGGGGGCTCCTACAATGAGCAGTTCTTC	CASSLGPSGGSYNEQFF
NA	TRBV5-4	NA	TRBJ2-5	TGTGCCAGCAGCTTAAGAGGTCGGGAGGAGACCCAGTACTTC	CASSLRGREETQYF
NA	TRBV4-1	NA	TRBJ2-3	TGCGCCAGCAGCCAAGATCCGGGGAGGACGCAGTATTTT	CASSQDPGRTQYF
NA	TRBV2	NA	TRBJ1-3	TGTGCCAGCAGACTTATTGGAAACACCATATATTTT	CASRLIGNTIYF
NA	TRBV6-4	NA	TRBJ2-1	TGTGCCAGCAGTGAGCTTCAGGGGAGCTCCTACAATGAGCAGTTCTTC	CASSELQGSSYNEQFF
NA	TRBV5-5	NA	TRBJ1-5	TGTGCCAGCAGCTTGGAATTCTGGACTAGCAATCAGCCCCAGCATTTT	CASSLEFWTSNQPQHF
NA	TRBV30	NA	TRBJ1-6	TGTGCCTGGAATCGGGTAGGGGGTGGTTCACCCCTCCACTTT	CAWNRVGGGSPLHF
TRBD2	TRBV6-1	few	TRBJ2-3	TGTGCCAGCAGTGAATCGGGACTATCTAATACGCAGTATTTT	CASSESGLSNTQYF
NA	TRBV6-5	once	TRBJ1-4	TGTGCCAGCAGTCGAAACGGACGGATTAATGAAAAACTGTTTTTT	CASSRNGRINEKLFF
NA	TRBV29-1	NA	TRBJ1-3	TGCAGCGTTGCCGGTGGAAACACCATATATTTT	CSVAGGNTIYF
NA	TRBV7-9	NA	TRBJ2-3	TGTGCCAGCGCCCAATCAGATACGCAGTATTTT	CASAQSDTQYF
NA	TRBV30	NA	TRBJ2-3	TGTGCCTGGAGCGCCGGGTTTTTTGGCACAGATACGCAGTATTTT	CAWSAGFFGTDTQYF
TRBD2	TRBV5-1	NA	TRBJ2-5	TGCGCCACCCAAGCGGGGCCTCTAGGGACCCAGTACTTC	CATQAGPLGTQYF
NA	TRBV4-1	few	TRBJ1-1	TGCGCCAGCAGCCAAGACACCACTGAAGCTTTCTTT	CASSQDTTEAFF
NA	TRBV5-1	NA	TRBJ2-7	TGCGCCAGCAGGCCCGACAGTACCGACTACGAGCAGTACTTC	CASRPDSTDYEQYF
NA	TRBV30	few	TRBJ1-1	TGTGCCTGGAGTGTAGGTAGCACGAACACTGAAGCTTTCTTT	CAWSVGSTNTEAFF
NA	TRBV28	NA	TRBJ2-3	TGTGCCAGCAGTTTAGGGGGGATAGATACGCAGTATTTT	CASSLGGIDTQYF
TRBD1	TRBV6-5	few	TRBJ1-1	TGTGCCAGCAGTTGGACAGGGACCGCTGAAGCTTTCTTT	CASSWTGTAEAFF
NA	TRBV15	NA	TRBJ2-7	TGTGCCACCAGCAACAACGGCCGGTACGAGCAGTACTTC	CATSNNGRYEQYF
NA	TRBV7-2	few	TRBJ2-2	TGTGCCAGCAGCTTCGGGTCGTTCACCGGGGAGCTGTTTTTT	CASSFGSFTGELFF
TRBD1	TRBV5-6	NA	TRBJ1-1	TGTGCCAGCAGCCCTTTGGGACAGGGGATTGAAGCTTTCTTT	CASSPLGQGIEAFF
NA	TRBV28	NA	TRBJ1-2	TGTGCCAGCAGTTCCACGGGCTATGGCTACACCTTC	CASSSTGYGYTF